This T cell receptor beta chain was found in a study of metastatic and nonmetastatic thyroid tumors. Concerning this clone itself: No antigen is known for it.

The germline gives CDR1 SGHDT, CDR2 YYEEEE. CDR3 length equals 13 residues. Between the trimmed V and J ends, which lost 2 bases and 9 bases, there was a span of 9 bases. How the authors handled the data: Variation in CDR3 across clinicopathological groups served as the basis for constructing a distant-metastasis classifier in papillary thyroid cancer. TCRdb re-called the PCR reads with MiXCR. It is TCRdb's table, rather than the study itself, that gives the V and J calls and clone size. The data show 19,000 or so clones, approximately 30% seen once. Among the patients, none had received any treatment before thyroid surgery. Whole-study findings and limits: Compared with benign nodules, malignant thyroid tumors were reported to have significantly higher TCR beta diversity in both blood and tumor.

This TCR came from a female donor with papillary thyroid cancer or a benign thyroid nodule (not recorded which). Some clones in this sample may be carry-over from other donors' samples. The source material was tumor tissue. This chain links TRBV5-6 with TRBJ1-6; tentative D call: TRBD1 (5 bases). The CDR3 here is CASSFDRGSPLHF. The CDR3 nucleotides are TGTGCCAGCAGCTTCGACAGAGGTTCACCCCTCCACTTT.